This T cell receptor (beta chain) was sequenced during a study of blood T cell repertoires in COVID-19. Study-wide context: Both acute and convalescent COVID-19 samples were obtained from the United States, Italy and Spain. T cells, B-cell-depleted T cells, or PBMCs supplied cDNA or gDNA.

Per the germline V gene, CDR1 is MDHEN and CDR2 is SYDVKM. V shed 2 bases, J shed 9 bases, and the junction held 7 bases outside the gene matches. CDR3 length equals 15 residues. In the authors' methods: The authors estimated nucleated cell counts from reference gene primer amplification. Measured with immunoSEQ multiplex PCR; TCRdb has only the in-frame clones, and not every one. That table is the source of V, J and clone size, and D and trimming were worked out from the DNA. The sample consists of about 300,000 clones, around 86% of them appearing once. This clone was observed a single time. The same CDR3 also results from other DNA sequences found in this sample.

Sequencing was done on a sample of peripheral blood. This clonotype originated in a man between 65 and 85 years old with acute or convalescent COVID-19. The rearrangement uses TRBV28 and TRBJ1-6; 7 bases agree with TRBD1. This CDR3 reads CASSLPRQGASPLHF. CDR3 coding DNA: TGTGCCAGCAGTTTACCCCGACAGGGTGCTTCACCCCTCCACTTT.